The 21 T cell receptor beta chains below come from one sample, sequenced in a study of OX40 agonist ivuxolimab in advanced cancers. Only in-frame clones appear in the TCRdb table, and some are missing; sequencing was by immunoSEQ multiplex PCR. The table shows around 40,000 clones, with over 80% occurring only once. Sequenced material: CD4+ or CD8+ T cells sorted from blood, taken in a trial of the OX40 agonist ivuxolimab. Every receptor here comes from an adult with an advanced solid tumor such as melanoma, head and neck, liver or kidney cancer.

CDR3 bases: TGTGCCAGCAGTTACTCGAGGGAAAAACTGTTTTTT. Protein product: CASSYSREKLFF. The chain uses TRBV6-5 and TRBJ1-4; unclear D gene. Trimming left V 0 bases short and J 8 bases short, with 4 bases between. The CDR3 runs 12 residues. From germline, CDR1 is MNHEY and CDR2 SVGAGI.

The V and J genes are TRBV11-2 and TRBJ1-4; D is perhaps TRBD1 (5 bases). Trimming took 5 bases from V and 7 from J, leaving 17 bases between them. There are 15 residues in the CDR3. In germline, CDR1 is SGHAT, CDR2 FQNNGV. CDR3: CASSRRGGVGEKLFF. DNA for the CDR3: TGTGCCAGCAGCCGAAGGGGAGGGGTGGGTGAAAAACTGTTTTTT.

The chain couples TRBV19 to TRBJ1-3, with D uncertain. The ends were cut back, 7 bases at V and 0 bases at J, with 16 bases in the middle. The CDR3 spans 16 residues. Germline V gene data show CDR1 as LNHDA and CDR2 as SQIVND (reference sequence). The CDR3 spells CASNALQETSGNTIYF. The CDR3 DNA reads TGTGCCAGTAACGCACTTCAGGAGACCTCTGGAAACACCATATATTTT.

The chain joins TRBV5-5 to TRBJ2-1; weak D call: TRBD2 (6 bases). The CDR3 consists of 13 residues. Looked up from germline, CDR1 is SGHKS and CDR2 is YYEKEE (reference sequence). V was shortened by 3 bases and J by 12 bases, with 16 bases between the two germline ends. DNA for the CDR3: TGTGCCAGCAGCTCAACGGGAGTCATCGGGCAGTTCTTC. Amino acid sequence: CASSSTGVIGQFF.

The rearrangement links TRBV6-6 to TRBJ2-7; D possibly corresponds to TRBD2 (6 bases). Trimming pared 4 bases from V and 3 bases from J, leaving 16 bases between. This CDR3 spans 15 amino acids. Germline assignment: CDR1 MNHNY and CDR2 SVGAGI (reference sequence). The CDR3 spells CASSFPGAGFYEQYF. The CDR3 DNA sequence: TGTGCCAGCAGTTTTCCGGGAGCCGGTTTCTACGAGCAGTACTTC.

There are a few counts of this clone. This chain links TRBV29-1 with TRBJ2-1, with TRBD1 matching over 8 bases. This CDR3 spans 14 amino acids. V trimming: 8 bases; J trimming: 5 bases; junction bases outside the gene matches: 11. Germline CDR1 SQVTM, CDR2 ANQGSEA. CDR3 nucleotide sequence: TGCAGCATTGGATTGGGGACAGGAGACAATGAGCAGTTCTTC. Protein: CSIGLGTGDNEQFF.

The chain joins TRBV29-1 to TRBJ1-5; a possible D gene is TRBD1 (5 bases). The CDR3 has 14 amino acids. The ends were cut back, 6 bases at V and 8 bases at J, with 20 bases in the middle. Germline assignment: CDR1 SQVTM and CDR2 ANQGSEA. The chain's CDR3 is CSVPPRAGNEPQHF. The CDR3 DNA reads TGCAGCGTCCCCCCCAGGGCGGGTAATGAGCCCCAGCATTTT.

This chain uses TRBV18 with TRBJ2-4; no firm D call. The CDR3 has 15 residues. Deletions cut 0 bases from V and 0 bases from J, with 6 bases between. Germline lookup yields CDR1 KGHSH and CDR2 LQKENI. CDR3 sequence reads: CASSPPNGAKNIQYF. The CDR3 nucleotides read TGTGCCAGCTCACCACCGAATGGAGCCAAAAACATTCAGTACTTC. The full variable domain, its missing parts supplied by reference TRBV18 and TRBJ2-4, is NAGVMQNPRHLVRRRGQEARLRCSPMKGHSHVYWYRQLPEEGLKFMVYLQKENIIDESGMPKERFSAEFPKEGPSILRIQQVVRGDSAAYFCASSPPNGAKNIQYFGAGTRLSVL.

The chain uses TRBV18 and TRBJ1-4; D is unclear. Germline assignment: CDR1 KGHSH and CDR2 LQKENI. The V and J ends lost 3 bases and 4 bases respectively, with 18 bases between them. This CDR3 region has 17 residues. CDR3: CASSPGFGRRHNEKLFF. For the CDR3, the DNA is TGTGCCAGCTCACCGGGATTCGGTAGGAGGCATAATGAAAAACTGTTTTTT.

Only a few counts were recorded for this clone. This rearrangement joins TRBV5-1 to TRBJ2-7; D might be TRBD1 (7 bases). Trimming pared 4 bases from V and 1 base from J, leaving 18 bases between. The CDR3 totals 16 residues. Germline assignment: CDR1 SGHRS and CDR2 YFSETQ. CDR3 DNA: TGCGCCAGCAGCCCGGTGGGGCAGGGGGGATCCTACGAGCAGTACTTC. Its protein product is CASSPVGQGGSYEQYF.

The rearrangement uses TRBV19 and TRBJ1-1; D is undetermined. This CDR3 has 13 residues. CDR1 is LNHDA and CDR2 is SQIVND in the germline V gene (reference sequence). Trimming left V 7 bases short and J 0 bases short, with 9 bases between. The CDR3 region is CASNRDLNTEAFF. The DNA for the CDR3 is TGTGCCAGTAATAGGGATCTGAACACTGAAGCTTTCTTT. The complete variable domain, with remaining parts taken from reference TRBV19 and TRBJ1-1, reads DGGITQSPKYLFRKEGQNVTLSCEQNLNHDAMYWYRQDPGQGLRLIYYSQIVNDFQKGDIAEGYSVSREKKESFPLTVTSAQKNPTAFYLCASNRDLNTEAFFGQGTRLTVV.

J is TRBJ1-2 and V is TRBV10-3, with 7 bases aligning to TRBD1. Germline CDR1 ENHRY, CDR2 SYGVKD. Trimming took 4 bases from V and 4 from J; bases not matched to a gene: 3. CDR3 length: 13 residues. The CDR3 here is CAISGQGTYGYTF. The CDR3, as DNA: TGTGCCATCAGTGGACAGGGTACCTATGGCTACACCTTC.

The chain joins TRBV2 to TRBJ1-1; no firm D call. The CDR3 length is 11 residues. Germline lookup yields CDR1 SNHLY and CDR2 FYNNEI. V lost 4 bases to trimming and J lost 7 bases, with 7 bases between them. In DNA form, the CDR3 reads TGTGCCAGCAGTGGAGGCCTTGAAGCTTTCTTT. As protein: CASSGGLEAFF.

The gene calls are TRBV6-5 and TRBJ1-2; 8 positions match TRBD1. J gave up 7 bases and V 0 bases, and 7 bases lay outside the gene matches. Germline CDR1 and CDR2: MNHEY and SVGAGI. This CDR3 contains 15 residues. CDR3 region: CASSYSTQGALGYTF. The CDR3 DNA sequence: TGTGCCAGCAGTTACTCTACTCAGGGGGCCCTTGGCTACACCTTC.

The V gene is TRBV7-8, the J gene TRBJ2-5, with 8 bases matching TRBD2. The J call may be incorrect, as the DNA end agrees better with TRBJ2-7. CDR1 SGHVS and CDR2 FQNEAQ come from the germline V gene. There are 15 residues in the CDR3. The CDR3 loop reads CASSQRPGLGDEQYF. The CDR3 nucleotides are TGTGCCAGCAGCCAGAGACCGGGACTAGGCGACGAGCAGTACTTC.

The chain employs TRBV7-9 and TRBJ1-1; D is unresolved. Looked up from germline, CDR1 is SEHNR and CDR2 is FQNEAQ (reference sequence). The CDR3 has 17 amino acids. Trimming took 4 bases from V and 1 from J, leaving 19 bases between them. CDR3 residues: CASSYREKGFRNTEAFF. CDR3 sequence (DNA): TGTGCCAGCAGCTATCGGGAAAAAGGGTTTCGGAACACTGAAGCTTTCTTT.

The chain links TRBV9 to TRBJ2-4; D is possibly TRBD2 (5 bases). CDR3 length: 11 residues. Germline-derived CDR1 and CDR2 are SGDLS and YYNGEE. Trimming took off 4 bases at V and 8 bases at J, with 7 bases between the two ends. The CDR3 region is CASSTADIQYF. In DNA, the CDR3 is TGTGCCAGCAGCACAGCGGACATTCAGTACTTC. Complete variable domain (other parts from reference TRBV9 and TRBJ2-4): DSGVTQTPKHLITATGQRVTLRCSPRSGDLSVYWYQQSLDQGLQFLIQYYNGEERAKGNILERFSAQQFPDLHSELNLSSLELGDSALYFCASSTADIQYFGAGTRLSVL.

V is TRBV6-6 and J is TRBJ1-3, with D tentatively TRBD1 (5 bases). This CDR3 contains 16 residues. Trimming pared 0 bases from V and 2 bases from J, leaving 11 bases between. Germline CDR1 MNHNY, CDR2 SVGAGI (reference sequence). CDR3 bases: TGTGCCAGCAGTTACTCGATTGGGGGGGCTGGAAACACCATATATTTT. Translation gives CASSYSIGGAGNTIYF.

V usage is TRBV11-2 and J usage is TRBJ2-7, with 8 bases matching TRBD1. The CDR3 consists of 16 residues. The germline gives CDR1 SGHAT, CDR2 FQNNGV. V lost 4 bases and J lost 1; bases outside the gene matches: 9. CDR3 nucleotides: TGTGCCAGCAGCTCCCCAGTGACAGGGGCGTCCTACGAGCAGTACTTC. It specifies CASSSPVTGASYEQYF.

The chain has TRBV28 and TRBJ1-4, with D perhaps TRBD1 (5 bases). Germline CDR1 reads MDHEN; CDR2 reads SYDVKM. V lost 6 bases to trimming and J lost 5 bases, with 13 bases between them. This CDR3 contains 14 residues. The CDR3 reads CASSGQGMNEKLFF. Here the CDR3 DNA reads TGTGCCAGCAGCGGTCAGGGTATGAATGAAAAACTGTTTTTT.

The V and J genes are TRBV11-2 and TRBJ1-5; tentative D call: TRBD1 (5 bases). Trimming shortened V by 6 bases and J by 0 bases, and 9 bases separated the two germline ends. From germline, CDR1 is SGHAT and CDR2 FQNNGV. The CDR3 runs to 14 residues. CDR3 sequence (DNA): TGTGCCAGCAGGGGGGAAGGTAGCAATCAGCCCCAGCATTTT. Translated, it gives CASRGEGSNQPQHF.